Listed here are 13 T cell receptor beta chains from one sample, sequenced in a study of glioma-infiltrating T cells (dated by TCRdb to 2016 to 2017). Sequencing instrument: Illumina MiSeq. TCR alpha and beta CDR3 regions were amplified with the iRepertoire nested amplicon-rescue multiplex PCR (arm-PCR) platform from RNA. TCRdb trimmed public reads at Q25 via fastp, called clones via MiXCR and kept in-frame beta chains. Every CDR3 protein is listed once, alongside the most common genes and DNA of its rows. In this sample the table shows about 94,000 distinct CDR3 sequences, 23% of which occur a single time. The biggest ten clones account for 6.7% of the sample. Sequenced material: glioma tissue, nonneoplastic brain tissue, or PBMCs (not recorded which). The origin of the receptors is a human donor with low-grade glioma or glioblastoma, undergoing nonglioma brain surgery, or in good health (not recorded which).

Concerning this clonotype: This may be a read error: a much more frequent sequence differs by one nucleotide. V usage is TRBV15 and J usage is TRBJ2-7; no firm D call. Germline values: CDR1 LNHNV, CDR2 YYDKDF (reference sequence). The CDR3 length is 15 residues. CDR3 in amino acids: CAASREPLGSYEQYF. CDR3 bases: TGTGCCGCCAGCAGAGAACCCTTAGGTTCTTACGAGCAGTACTTC.

This clonotype was counted at least ten times. The chain couples TRBV29-1 to TRBJ2-7; a possible D gene is TRBD1 (7 bases). The CDR3 length is 11 residues. V was pared by 8 bases and J by 4 bases, with 12 bases between. CDR1 SQVTM and CDR2 ANQGSEA come from the germline V gene. In nucleotides, the CDR3 is TGCAGCTGCGGGGACAGTTACGAGCAGTACTTC. Amino acids: CSCGDSYEQYF.

Concerning this clonotype itself: A clone one base away is much larger, so this may be a read error. V is TRBV7-2 and J is TRBJ2-3, with 10 nucleotides matching TRBD2. Germline-derived CDR1 and CDR2 are SGHTA and FQGNSA. The CDR3 contains 16 residues. V was clipped by 4 bases and J by 7 bases; unmatched bases: 11. The chain's CDR3 is CASSYGAGGQKNTQYF. The CDR3 DNA follows: TGTGCCAGCAGCTACGGAGCGGGGGGGCAAAAAAATACGCAGTATTTT.

In its sample, this clonotype was seen many times. The chain uses TRBV12-3 or TRBV12-4 and TRBJ1-5, with a possible D match to TRBD1 (6 bases). The V gene lost 2 bases and the J gene lost 7 bases, with 12 bases spanning the gap. The CDR3 has 14 amino acids. As DNA, the CDR3 is TGTGCCAGCAGTTTAACAGGGTCTATGCAGCCCCAGCATTTT. This translates into CASSLTGSMQPQHF.

This clonotype has a count of ten or more. The V gene is TRBV7-8, the J gene TRBJ1-1; D not certain. Looked up from germline, CDR1 is SGHVS and CDR2 is FQNEAQ. The CDR3 length is 15 residues. Trimming took 2 bases from V and 2 from J, leaving 12 bases between them. The CDR3 DNA reads TGTGCCAGCAGCTTACCCGGAGGGAGCAACACTGAAGCTTTCTTT. Translating it yields CASSLPGGSNTEAFF.

Ten or more counts support this clonotype. V and J are TRBV20-1 and TRBJ1-2; maybe TRBD1 (5 bases). Germline values: CDR1 DFQATT, CDR2 SNEGSKA (reference sequence). V lost 3 bases to trimming and J lost 0 bases, with 20 bases between them. The CDR3 extends over 17 amino acids. CDR3 coding DNA: TGCAGTGCTAGTCCCACTAGGAGCGGGGCATCTAACTATGGCTACACCTTC. Amino acids: CSASPTRSGASNYGYTF.

This clonotype was counted a few times. V and J are TRBV29-1 and TRBJ2-1, with TRBD1 matching 7 bases. After removal of 0 bases from V and 4 bases from J, the junction contained 9 bases not matched to a gene. CDR3 length: 16 residues. Germline V lookup: CDR1 SQVTM, CDR2 ANQGSEA. In DNA form, the CDR3 reads TGCAGCGTTGAAGATCTAGGGCAGGGGGAGTACAATGAGCAGTTCTTC. Translated, it gives CSVEDLGQGEYNEQFF.

In this sample, this clonotype turned up a few times. The chain joins TRBV5-4 to TRBJ2-7, with 8 nucleotides matching TRBD1. The CDR3 spans 14 residues. With V trimmed by 4 bases and J by 6 bases, 9 bases remained unmatched. Germline assignment: CDR1 SGHNT and CDR2 YYREEE (reference sequence). CDR3 amino acids: CASSPGTGVGEQYF. The CDR3 DNA sequence: TGTGCCAGCAGCCCCGGGACAGGTGTTGGCGAGCAGTACTTC.

This clonotype was seen ten or more times. The chain couples TRBV24-1 to TRBJ2-3; D ambiguous. CDR3 length: 16 residues. Deletions cut 4 bases from V and 0 bases from J, with 13 bases between. The germline CDR1 and CDR2 sequences are KGHDR and SFDVKD. This CDR3 reads CATSDAQGTSTDTQYF. CDR3 coding DNA: TGTGCCACCAGTGACGCCCAAGGCACCAGCACAGATACGCAGTATTTT.

This clonotype was observed a few times. The J gene is TRBJ2-5, the V gene TRBV10-1; the match to TRBD2 covers 8 bases. CDR1 is WNHNN, CDR2 SYGVQD, per germline (reference sequence). CDR3 size: 14 residues. The ends lost 4 bases at V and 5 bases at J; junction bases unmatched: 6. The CDR3 region has the DNA TGCGCCAGCAGTGCGGGAGGGCCTTTCGAGACCCAGTACTTC. This gives the protein CASSAGGPFETQYF.

The genes are TRBV5-1 and TRBJ2-1; no clear D. Germline V gene sequence: CDR1 SGHRS, CDR2 YFSETQ. The CDR3 contains 14 residues. V lost 4 bases to trimming and J lost 4 bases, with 12 bases between them. The CDR3 here is CASSDNGRYNEQFF. The DNA for the CDR3 is TGCGCCAGCAGCGACAATGGACGGTACAATGAGCAGTTCTTC.

This clonotype was detected only a few times. The chain employs TRBV6-4 and TRBJ1-1, with D possibly being TRBD1 (6 bases). The germline gives CDR1 MRHNA, CDR2 SNTAGT. The length of the CDR3 is 15 residues. Trimming took off 0 bases at V and 11 bases at J, with 19 bases between the two ends. DNA of the CDR3: TGTGCCAGCAGTGACTCCGCCGGGGGCGTAGCGGGGGCTTTCTTT. Translated, it gives CASSDSAGGVAGAFF.

This clonotype was seen ten or more times. The CDR3: CASSYSGASNQPQHF. The DNA for the CDR3 is TGTGCCAGCAGTTACTCGGGAGCTAGCAATCAGCCCCAGCATTTT. This chain joins TRBV6-6 and TRBJ1-5; D gene unclear. Per germline, CDR1 MNHNY and CDR2 SVGAGI (reference sequence). The CDR3 loop spans 15 amino acids. Trimming took 0 bases from V and 0 from J, leaving 6 bases between them.